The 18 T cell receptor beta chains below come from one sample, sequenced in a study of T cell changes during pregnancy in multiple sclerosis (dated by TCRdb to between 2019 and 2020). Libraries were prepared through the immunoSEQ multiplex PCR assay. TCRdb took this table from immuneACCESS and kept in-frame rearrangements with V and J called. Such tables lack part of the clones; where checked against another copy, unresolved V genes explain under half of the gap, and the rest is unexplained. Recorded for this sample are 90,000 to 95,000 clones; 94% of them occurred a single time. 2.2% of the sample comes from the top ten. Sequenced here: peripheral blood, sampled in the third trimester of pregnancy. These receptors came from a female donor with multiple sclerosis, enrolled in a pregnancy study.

Here the CDR3 DNA reads TGTGCCAGCAGCTCCCAGACCGTGGCGGGCTACGAGCAGTACTTC. Its protein product is CASSSQTVAGYEQYF. The chain joins TRBV13 to TRBJ2-7; TRBD2 might be the D (5 bases). Germline V gene lookup returns CDR1 PRHDT and CDR2 FYEKMQ (reference sequence). The CDR3 is made up of 15 amino acids. V lost 4 bases, J lost 3 bases, and 16 bases lay in between. Complete variable domain (other parts from reference TRBV13 and TRBJ2-7): AAGVIQSPRHLIKEKRETATLKCYPIPRHDTVYWYQQGPGQDPQFLISFYEKMQSDKGSIPDRFSAQQFSDYHSELNMSSLELGDSALYFCASSSQTVAGYEQYFGPGTRLTVT.

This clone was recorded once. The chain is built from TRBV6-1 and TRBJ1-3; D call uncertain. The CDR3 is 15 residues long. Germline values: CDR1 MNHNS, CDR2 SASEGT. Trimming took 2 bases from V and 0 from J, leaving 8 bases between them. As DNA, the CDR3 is TGTGCCAGCAGTGAATCCGTGAGCTCTGGAAACACCATATATTTT. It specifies CASSESVSSGNTIYF.

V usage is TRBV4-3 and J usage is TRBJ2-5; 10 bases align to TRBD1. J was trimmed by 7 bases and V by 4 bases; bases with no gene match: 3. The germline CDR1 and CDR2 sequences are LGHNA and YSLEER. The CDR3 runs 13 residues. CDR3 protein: CASSPGQGGTQYF. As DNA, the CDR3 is TGCGCCAGCAGCCCAGGACAGGGGGGGACCCAGTACTTC.

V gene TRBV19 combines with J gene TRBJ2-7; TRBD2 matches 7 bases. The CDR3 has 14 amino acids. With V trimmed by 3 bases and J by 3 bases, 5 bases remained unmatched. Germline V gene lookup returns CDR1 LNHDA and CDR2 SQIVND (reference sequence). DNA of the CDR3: TGTGCCAGTAGTATGGCGGGCGGGAGCTACGAGCAGTACTTC. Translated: CASSMAGGSYEQYF.

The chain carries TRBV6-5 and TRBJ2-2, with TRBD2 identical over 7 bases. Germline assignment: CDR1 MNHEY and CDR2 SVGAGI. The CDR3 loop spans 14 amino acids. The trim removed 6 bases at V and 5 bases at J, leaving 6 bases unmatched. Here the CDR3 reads CASSEGGRTGELFF. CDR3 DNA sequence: TGTGCCAGCAGCGAGGGCGGGAGAACCGGGGAGCTGTTTTTT.

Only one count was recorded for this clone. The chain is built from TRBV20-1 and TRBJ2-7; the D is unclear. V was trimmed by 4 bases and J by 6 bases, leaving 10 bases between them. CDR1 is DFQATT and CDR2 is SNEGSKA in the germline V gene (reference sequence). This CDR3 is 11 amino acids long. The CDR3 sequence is CSATLRGEQYF. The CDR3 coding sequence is TGCAGTGCTACCCTTAGAGGCGAGCAGTACTTC.

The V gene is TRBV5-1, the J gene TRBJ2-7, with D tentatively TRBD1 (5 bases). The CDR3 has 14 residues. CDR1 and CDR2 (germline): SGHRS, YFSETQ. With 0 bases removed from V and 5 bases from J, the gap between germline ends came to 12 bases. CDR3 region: CASSLAWQGDEQYF. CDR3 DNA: TGCGCCAGCAGCTTGGCCTGGCAGGGCGACGAGCAGTACTTC. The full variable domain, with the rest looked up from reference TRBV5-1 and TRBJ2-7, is KAGVTQTPRYLIKTRGQQVTLSCSPISGHRSVSWYQQTPGQGLQFLFEYFSETQRNKGNFPGRFSGRQFSNSRSEMNVSTLELGDSALYLCASSLAWQGDEQYFGPGTRLTVT.

CDR3 amino acids: CASSFSQRGTYEQYF. In DNA form, the CDR3 reads TGTGCCAGCAGTTTTAGCCAGCGGGGGACCTACGAGCAGTACTTC. The chain joins TRBV27 to TRBJ2-7, with 8 positions matching TRBD2. The germline V gene encodes CDR1 MNHEY and CDR2 SMNVEV (reference sequence). The V segment lost 3 bases and the J segment 2 bases; nucleotides outside the gene matches: 6. The CDR3 runs 15 residues.

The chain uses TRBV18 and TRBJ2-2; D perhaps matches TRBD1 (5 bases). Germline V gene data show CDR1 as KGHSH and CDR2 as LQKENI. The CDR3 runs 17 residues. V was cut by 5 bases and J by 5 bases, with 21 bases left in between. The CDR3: CASSSLQTAGITGELFF. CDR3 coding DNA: TGTGCCAGCTCATCACTACAGACAGCAGGGATTACCGGGGAGCTGTTTTTT. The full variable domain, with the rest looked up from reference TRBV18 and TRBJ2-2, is NAGVMQNPRHLVRRRGQEARLRCSPMKGHSHVYWYRQLPEEGLKFMVYLQKENIIDESGMPKERFSAEFPKEGPSILRIQQVVRGDSAAYFCASSSLQTAGITGELFFGEGSRLTVL.

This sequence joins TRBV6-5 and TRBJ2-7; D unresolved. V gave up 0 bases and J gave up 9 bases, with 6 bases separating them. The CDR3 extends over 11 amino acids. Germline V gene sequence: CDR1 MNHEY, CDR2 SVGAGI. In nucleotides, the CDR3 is TGTGCCAGCAGTTACTCGGGCAGGCAGTACTTC. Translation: CASSYSGRQYF.

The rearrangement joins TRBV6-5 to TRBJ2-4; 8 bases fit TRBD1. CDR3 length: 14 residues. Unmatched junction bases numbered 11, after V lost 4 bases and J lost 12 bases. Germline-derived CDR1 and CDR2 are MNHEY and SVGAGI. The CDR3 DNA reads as TGTGCCAGCAGTTCCCGAGCGACAGGGGATTCTCAGTACTTC. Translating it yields CASSSRATGDSQYF.

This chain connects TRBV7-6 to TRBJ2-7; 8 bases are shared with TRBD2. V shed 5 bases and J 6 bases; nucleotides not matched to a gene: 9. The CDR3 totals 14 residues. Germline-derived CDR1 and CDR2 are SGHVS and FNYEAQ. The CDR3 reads CASSSAAGVLEQYF. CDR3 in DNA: TGTGCCAGCAGCAGTGCAGCGGGAGTGCTCGAGCAGTACTTC.

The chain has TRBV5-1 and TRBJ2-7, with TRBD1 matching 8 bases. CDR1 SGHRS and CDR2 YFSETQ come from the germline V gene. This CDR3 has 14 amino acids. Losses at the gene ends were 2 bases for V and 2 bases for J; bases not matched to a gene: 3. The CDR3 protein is CASSFRTGTYEQYF. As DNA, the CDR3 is TGCGCCAGCAGCTTTCGGACAGGGACCTACGAGCAGTACTTC. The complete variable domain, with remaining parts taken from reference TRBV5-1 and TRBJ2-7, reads KAGVTQTPRYLIKTRGQQVTLSCSPISGHRSVSWYQQTPGQGLQFLFEYFSETQRNKGNFPGRFSGRQFSNSRSEMNVSTLELGDSALYLCASSFRTGTYEQYFGPGTRLTVT.

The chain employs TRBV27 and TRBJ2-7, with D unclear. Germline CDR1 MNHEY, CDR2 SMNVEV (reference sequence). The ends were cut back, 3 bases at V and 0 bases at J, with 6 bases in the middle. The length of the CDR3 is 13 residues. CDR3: CASSFRISYEQYF. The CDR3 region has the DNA TGTGCCAGCAGTTTCAGAATCTCCTACGAGCAGTACTTC.

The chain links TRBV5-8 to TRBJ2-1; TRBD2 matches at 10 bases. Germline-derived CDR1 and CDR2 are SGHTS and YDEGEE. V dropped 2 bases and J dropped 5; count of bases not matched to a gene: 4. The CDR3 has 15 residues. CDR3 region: CASSFGTSENNEQFF. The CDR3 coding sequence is TGTGCCAGCAGCTTCGGGACTAGCGAAAACAATGAGCAGTTCTTC.

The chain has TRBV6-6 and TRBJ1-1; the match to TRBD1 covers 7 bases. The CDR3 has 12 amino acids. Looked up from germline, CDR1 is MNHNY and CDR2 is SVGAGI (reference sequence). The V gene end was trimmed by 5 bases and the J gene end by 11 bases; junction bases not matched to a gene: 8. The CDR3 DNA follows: TGTGCCAGCAGTATGAGGGGGACAGTCGCTTTCTTT. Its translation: CASSMRGTVAFF.

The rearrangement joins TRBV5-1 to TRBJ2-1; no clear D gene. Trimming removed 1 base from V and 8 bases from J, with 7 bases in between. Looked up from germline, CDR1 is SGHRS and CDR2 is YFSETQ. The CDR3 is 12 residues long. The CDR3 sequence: CASSLTDHEQFF. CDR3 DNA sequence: TGCGCCAGCAGCTTGACAGACCATGAGCAGTTCTTC.

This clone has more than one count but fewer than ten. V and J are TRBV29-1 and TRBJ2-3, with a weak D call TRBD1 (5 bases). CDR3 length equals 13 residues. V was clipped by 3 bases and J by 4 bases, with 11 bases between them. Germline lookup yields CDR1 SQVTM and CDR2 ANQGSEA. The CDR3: CSVEIRVADTQYF. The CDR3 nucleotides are TGCAGCGTTGAGATCAGGGTGGCAGATACGCAGTATTTT.